These 32 T cell receptor beta chains share one sample of origin, sequenced in a study of blood T cells in healthy people across ages (dated by TCRdb to between 2014 and 2016). The library relied on 5' RACE. Sequencing was performed on an Illumina HiSeq 2500. A second PCR of about 6 to 12 cycles was performed with a sample-barcoded 5' primer and a J-beta primer mix. Using fastp at Q25 and MiXCR, TCRdb reprocessed the public reads and kept productive beta chains. Rows are unified per CDR3 protein, each entry keeping the most common DNA and genes. The sample has under 2 million distinct CDR3 sequences on record, almost 35% of them singletons. Roughly 10% of the sample goes to the ten largest clones. The sequenced material came from blood. These receptors were obtained from a woman aged 25 to 45 in good health.

In its sample, this clonotype was seen a few times. The rearrangement joins TRBV7-9 to TRBJ2-3; D ambiguous. The CDR3 consists of 17 residues. V was shortened by 5 bases and J by 0 bases, with 18 bases between the two germline ends. CDR1 SEHNR and CDR2 FQNEAQ come from the germline V gene (reference sequence). The CDR3 here is CASSRRKKPTSTDTQYF. CDR3 coding DNA: TGTGCCAGCAGCCGTAGAAAAAAACCCACTAGCACAGATACGCAGTATTTT. Together with reference TRBV7-9 and TRBJ2-3, the CDR3 gives the full variable domain: DTGVSQNPRHKITKRGQNVTFRCDPISEHNRLYWYRQTLGQGPEFLTYFQNEAQLEKSRLLSDRFSAERPKGSFSTLEIQRTEQGDSAMYLCASSRRKKPTSTDTQYFGPGTRLTVL.

This clonotype occurred a few times. The chain couples TRBV27 to TRBJ2-5; TRBD2 matches at 12 bases. The CDR3 consists of 17 residues. Trimming cost V 5 bases and J 4 bases; bases outside gene matches: 11. Germline V CDR1 and CDR2: MNHEY, SMNVEV (reference sequence). In DNA form, the CDR3 reads TGTGCCAGCAGTCTTAGGCGGACTAGCGGGGAGCTAGAGACCCAGTACTTC. This encodes CASSLRRTSGELETQYF.

As to this clonotype: The junction does not match germline at one end; this may be a read error. V gene TRBV5-5 combines with J gene TRBJ2-7; D is undetermined. From germline, CDR1 is SGHKS and CDR2 YYEKEE (reference sequence). There are 13 residues in the CDR3. CDR3 DNA sequence: TGTACCAGCAGCTTGGCCGGAGTCTACGAGCAGTACTTC. Residues: CTSSLAGVYEQYF.

Concerning this clonotype itself: This may be a read error, as it is one base from a much larger clone. The V and J genes are TRBV10-3 and TRBJ1-2, with D tentatively TRBD1 (5 bases). The CDR3 is 11 residues long. Germline V gives CDR1 ENHRY, CDR2 SYGVKD. CDR3 sequence reads: CAIGEGNGCTF. The CDR3 DNA follows: TGTGCCATCGGGGAGGGGAATGGCTGCACCTTC.

The chain combines TRBV7-8 with TRBJ2-7, with 10 bases fitting TRBD2. Per germline, CDR1 SGHVS and CDR2 FQNEAQ. The J segment lost 2 bases and the V segment lost 5 bases, leaving 9 bases of the junction unmatched. The CDR3 runs 16 residues. The CDR3 here is CASSPQTSGRTYEQYF. The CDR3, as DNA: TGTGCCAGCAGCCCGCAGACTAGCGGGCGAACCTACGAGCAGTACTTC. The whole variable domain, remainder taken from reference TRBV7-8 and TRBJ2-7, is GAGVSQSPRYKVAKRGQDVALRCDPISGHVSLFWYQQALGQGPEFLTYFQNEAQLDKSGLPSDRFFAERPEGSVSTLKIQRTQQEDSAVYLCASSPQTSGRTYEQYFGPGTRLTVT.

This clonotype was found a few times. The rearrangement joins TRBV6-2 or TRBV6-3 to TRBJ2-7; D uncertain. The V gene's germline CDR1 is MNHEY and CDR2 SVGEGT. The CDR3 extends over 16 amino acids. The V and J ends lost 0 bases and 1 base respectively, with 13 bases between them. The CDR3 bases are TGTGCCAGCAGTTACTCCCCAGCAAGCCATTCCTACGAGCAGTACTTC. Translated, it gives CASSYSPASHSYEQYF.

The chain carries TRBV3-1 and TRBJ1-2; D perhaps matches TRBD1 (5 bases). The CDR3 length is 15 residues. In germline, CDR1 is LGHDT, CDR2 YNNKEL (reference sequence). V was pared by 4 bases and J by 8 bases, with 20 bases between. DNA for the CDR3: TGTGCCAGCAGCCCAAACCCGTCCAGGGTGGAAGGCTACACCTTC. Translated: CASSPNPSRVEGYTF.

The chain joins TRBV10-3 to TRBJ2-1; TRBD2 matches 8 bases. This CDR3 is built from 14 residues. Germline CDR1 is ENHRY and CDR2 is SYGVKD. V was clipped by 6 bases and J by 4 bases; unmatched bases: 5. This CDR3 reads CAISGAGAYNEQFF. DNA of the CDR3: TGTGCCATCAGCGGAGCGGGAGCATACAATGAGCAGTTCTTC.

The CDR3 nucleotides read TGCAGCGTTGTTCTGGTAGGGGATAACTATGGCTACACCTTC. Amino acid sequence: CSVVLVGDNYGYTF. V usage is TRBV29-1 and J usage is TRBJ1-2; possibly TRBD1 for D (5 bases). Germline V lookup: CDR1 SQVTM, CDR2 ANQGSEA. CDR3 length: 14 residues. Deletions cut 4 bases from V and 1 base from J, with 13 bases between.

This chain links TRBV7-6 with TRBJ2-3; 13 bases match TRBD2. The CDR3 sequence is 15 residues long. The germline gives CDR1 SGHVS, CDR2 FNYEAQ. V was pared by 5 bases and J by 11 bases, with 10 bases of the junction left unmatched. CDR3 DNA: TGTGCCAGCAGCCCCTGGACTAGCGGGGGCCCAAGGCAGTATTTT. It encodes CASSPWTSGGPRQYF. The full variable domain, completed using reference TRBV7-6 and TRBJ2-3, is GAGVSQSPRYKVTKRGQDVALRCDPISGHVSLYWYRQALGQGPEFLTYFNYEAQQDKSGLPNDRFSAERPEGSISTLTIQRTEQRDSAMYRCASSPWTSGGPRQYFGPGTRLTVL.

This clonotype was seen a handful of times. The rearrangement uses TRBV4-1 and TRBJ2-7; 7 bases are a match to TRBD1. The CDR3 consists of 15 residues. With 3 bases clipped from V and 0 bases from J, the junction kept 5 bases outside the gene matches. The germline CDR1 and CDR2 sequences are MGHRA and YSYEKL. The CDR3 nucleotides read TGCGCCAGCAGCCAGCAGGACAGGAACTCCTACGAGCAGTACTTC. Translating it yields CASSQQDRNSYEQYF.

As concerns this clonotype: At one of its ends the junction is not consistent with the germline gene, which may arise from a read error. The chain joins TRBV15 to TRBJ1-1; D not resolved. Germline V lookup: CDR1 LNHNV, CDR2 YYDKDF (reference sequence). CDR3 length: 13 amino acids. The CDR3 DNA sequence: TGTACCACCAGCAGAGATTTGGGAACTGAAGCTTTCTTT. Residues: CTTSRDLGTEAFF.

The sample holds many counts of this clonotype. The genes are TRBV7-9 and TRBJ1-6, with D possibly matching TRBD1 (5 bases). CDR3 size: 14 residues. Germline V gives CDR1 SEHNR, CDR2 FQNEAQ (reference sequence). The V and J ends lost 1 base and 9 bases respectively, with 10 bases between them. The CDR3 bases are TGTGCCAGCAGCTTAGGCCAGGGCGGTTCACCCCTCCACTTT. This translates into CASSLGQGGSPLHF.

This clonotype has only one observation. Mismatch with germline at one junction end may stem from a read error. The V and J genes are TRBV9 and TRBJ2-1; 9 nucleotides align to TRBD1. The CDR3 has 17 residues. The V gene's germline CDR1 is SGDLS and CDR2 YYNGEE. The CDR3 sequence is CARSVAGTGHRSNEQFF. Written as DNA, the CDR3 is TGTGCCAGGAGCGTAGCCGGGACAGGGCATAGGAGCAATGAGCAGTTCTTC. Full variable domain (remainder filled in from reference TRBV9 and TRBJ2-1): DSGVTQTPKHLITATGQRVTLRCSPRSGDLSVYWYQQSLDQGLQFLIQYYNGEERAKGNILERFSAQQFPDLHSELNLSSLELGDSALYFCARSVAGTGHRSNEQFFGPGTRLTVL.

This clonotype was picked up a small number of times. This chain's CDR3 is CATLSRSFSYEQYF. CDR3 nucleotides: TGTGCCACCCTAAGCAGGTCCTTCTCCTACGAGCAGTACTTC. The rearrangement joins TRBV7-7 to TRBJ2-7; no clear D. This CDR3 spans 14 amino acids. Trimming pared 10 bases from V and 0 bases from J, leaving 16 bases between. Germline V CDR1 and CDR2: SSHAT, FNYEAQ (reference sequence).

The CDR3 region has the DNA TGCGCCAGCAGCTTGGGGGGCAGGGCGGGTGAAGCTTTCTTT. Protein: CASSLGGRAGEAFF. The chain recombines TRBV5-1 with TRBJ1-1, with a weak D call TRBD1 (5 bases). The V end was cut by 0 bases, the J end by 7 bases, with 13 bases between. The germline gives CDR1 SGHRS, CDR2 YFSETQ. The CDR3 length is 14 residues.

This clonotype was observed a handful of times. V gene TRBV3-1 combines with J gene TRBJ1-2; D remains unclear. CDR1 is LGHDT and CDR2 is YNNKEL in the germline V gene (reference sequence). V was trimmed by 1 base and J by 13 bases, leaving 13 bases between them. The CDR3 totals 12 residues. CDR3 nucleotide sequence: TGTGCCAGCAGCCAAGCCGACGGCCCCTCCACCTTC. It specifies CASSQADGPSTF.

This clonotype was detected a few times. This chain links TRBV12-3 or TRBV12-4 with TRBJ1-5; 8 bases map to TRBD1. The junction had 9 bases not matched to a gene; V was cut back by 2 bases and J by 6 bases. The CDR3 has 16 amino acids. The chain's CDR3 is CASSLRAGGYRQPQHF. The CDR3 DNA reads TGTGCCAGCAGTTTAAGGGCAGGGGGCTATCGTCAGCCCCAGCATTTT.

This clonotype was picked up a small number of times. The chain joins TRBV21-1 to TRBJ1-2; TRBD1, as called in the table, went unchecked against the DNA. TRBV21-1 constitutes a pseudogene. This CDR3 is built from 15 residues. Here the CDR3 DNA reads TGTGCCAGCAGCATATCGACAGGACCATCCTATGGCTACACCTTC. This codes for CASSISTGPSYGYTF.

Many counts were recorded for this clonotype. The chain couples TRBV29-1 to TRBJ2-7; 8 bases agree with TRBD1. J lost 0 bases, V lost 6 bases, and 7 bases had no gene match. Germline V gene lookup returns CDR1 SQVTM and CDR2 ANQGSEA. This CDR3 is built from 14 residues. This CDR3 reads CSVKDRDSSYEQYF. Written as DNA, the CDR3 is TGCAGCGTCAAGGACAGGGACAGCTCCTACGAGCAGTACTTC.

The genes are TRBV13 and TRBJ1-1; D might be TRBD1 (5 bases). The CDR3 totals 18 residues. Trimming took 5 bases from V and 0 from J, leaving 22 bases between them. Germline CDR1 and CDR2: PRHDT and FYEKMQ (reference sequence). Here the CDR3 reads CASSPFSWDATVNTEAFF. The CDR3 region has the DNA TGTGCCAGCAGCCCCTTCTCATGGGACGCGACAGTGAACACTGAAGCTTTCTTT.

There are a few counts of this clonotype. This sequence joins TRBV10-3 and TRBJ1-5; D gene uncertain. Germline V gene lookup returns CDR1 ENHRY and CDR2 SYGVKD. With 4 bases removed from V and 4 bases from J, the gap between germline ends came to 11 bases. The CDR3 has 14 residues. The CDR3 DNA reads as TGTGCCATCAGTGGAGAGGTTGGGAATCAGCCCCAGCATTTT. Its translation: CAISGEVGNQPQHF.

This clonotype was seen only a few times. V and J are TRBV27 and TRBJ2-4; tentative D call: TRBD1 (5 bases). V lost 6 bases and J 0 bases, leaving 12 bases between the germline ends. Germline CDR1 and CDR2: MNHEY and SMNVEV (reference sequence). The CDR3 length is 15 residues. The CDR3 loop reads CASRPAGKAKNIQYF. CDR3 nucleotide sequence: TGTGCCAGCAGACCGGCAGGGAAAGCCAAAAACATTCAGTACTTC.

This clonotype was counted only a few times. The chain joins TRBV18 to TRBJ2-1; 12 positions match TRBD2. This CDR3 contains 15 residues. Germline CDR1 KGHSH, CDR2 LQKENI. Trimming cost V 6 bases and J 8 bases; bases outside gene matches: 8. The CDR3 DNA follows: TGTGCCAGCTCGCGGACTAGCGGGATAGTAGATGAGCAGTTCTTC. Residues: CASSRTSGIVDEQFF.

The genes are TRBV27 and TRBJ1-2, with D possibly TRBD1 on 5 matching bases. Germline V gene sequence: CDR1 MNHEY, CDR2 SMNVEV (reference sequence). The CDR3 has 14 residues. V was cut by 3 bases and J by 6 bases, with 14 bases left in between. The CDR3 nucleotides are TGTGCCAGCAGTTTTAACGGGGGTGGCGATGGCTACACCTTC. Translating gives CASSFNGGGDGYTF.

This chain connects TRBV5-1 to TRBJ2-3; D unresolved. CDR3 length equals 15 residues. V dropped 4 bases and J dropped 6 bases, with 18 bases sitting between them. Germline CDR1 is SGHRS and CDR2 is YFSETQ. CDR3 in amino acids: CASSASRHGSDTQYF. In nucleotides, the CDR3 is TGCGCCAGCAGCGCCTCGAGACACGGCTCTGATACGCAGTATTTT.

This clonotype was counted ten times or more. V gene TRBV6-6 combines with J gene TRBJ2-6, with D perhaps TRBD1 (7 bases). Trimming took off 10 bases at V and 0 bases at J, with 10 bases between the two ends. CDR1 is MNHNY and CDR2 is SVGAGI in the germline V gene (reference sequence). The CDR3 spans 14 residues. The CDR3 reads CATRGASGANVLTF. In nucleotides, the CDR3 is TGTGCCACCAGGGGGGCCTCTGGGGCCAACGTCCTGACTTTC.

This rearrangement joins TRBV20-1 to TRBJ2-3; 14 positions agree with TRBD2. Germline CDR1 DFQATT, CDR2 SNEGSKA (reference sequence). The CDR3 has 18 residues. The ends lost 3 bases at V and 2 bases at J; junction bases unmatched: 10. CDR3 DNA: TGCAGTGCTAGCGGGACTAGCGGGAGCACCTCAAACACAGATACGCAGTATTTT. It encodes CSASGTSGSTSNTDTQYF.

CDR3 nucleotide sequence: TGTGCCACGGGAGAGAATGCGGGAGTCGCGCAGTATTTT. It is translated as CATGENAGVAQYF. J is TRBJ2-3 and V is TRBV7-8; the match to TRBD2 covers 7 bases. Germline V CDR1 and CDR2: SGHVS, FQNEAQ. There are 13 residues in the CDR3. Trimming took 10 bases from V and 10 from J; bases not matched to a gene: 14.

The rearrangement uses TRBV28 and TRBJ2-5; TRBD1 aligns across 10 bases. The CDR3 sequence is 16 residues long. Germline CDR1 and CDR2: MDHEN and SYDVKM. J was trimmed by 5 bases and V by 7 bases; bases with no gene match: 13. CDR3 sequence reads: CASKVPPGQGRETQYF. The CDR3 coding sequence is TGTGCCAGCAAAGTCCCTCCGGGACAGGGGAGGGAGACCCAGTACTTC.

The chain carries TRBV7-2 and TRBJ1-5; no reliable D call. The V and J ends lost 5 bases and 5 bases respectively, with 13 bases between them. Germline V CDR1 and CDR2: SGHTA, FQGNSA. The CDR3 has 14 residues. The CDR3 is CASSPGLVDQPQHF. In DNA, the CDR3 is TGTGCCAGCAGCCCTGGGTTAGTCGATCAGCCCCAGCATTTT.

V and J are TRBV4-1 and TRBJ2-5; D may be TRBD2 (6 bases). The J call may be mistaken, given a closer DNA end match to TRBJ2-7. Germline V gives CDR1 MGHRA, CDR2 YSYEKL. The CDR3 extends over 18 amino acids. The CDR3 here is CASSQLISGGIKADEQYV. Written as DNA, the CDR3 is TGCGCCAGCAGCCAATTGATTTCTGGGGGGATAAAGGCGGACGAGCAGTACGTC.